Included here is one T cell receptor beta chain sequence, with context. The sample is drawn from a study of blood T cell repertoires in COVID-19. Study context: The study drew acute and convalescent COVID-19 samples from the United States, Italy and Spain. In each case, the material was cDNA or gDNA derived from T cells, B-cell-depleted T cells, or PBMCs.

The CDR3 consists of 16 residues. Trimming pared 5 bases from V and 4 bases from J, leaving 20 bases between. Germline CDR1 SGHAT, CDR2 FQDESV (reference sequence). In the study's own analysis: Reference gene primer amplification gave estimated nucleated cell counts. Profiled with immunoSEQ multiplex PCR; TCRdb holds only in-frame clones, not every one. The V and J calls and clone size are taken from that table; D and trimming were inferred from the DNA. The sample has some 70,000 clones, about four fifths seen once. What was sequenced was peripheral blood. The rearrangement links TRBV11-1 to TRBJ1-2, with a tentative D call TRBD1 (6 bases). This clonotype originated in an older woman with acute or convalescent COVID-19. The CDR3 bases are TGTGCCAGCAGCCCTATGCCAGGGGTTAAGGCCTATGGCTACACCTTC. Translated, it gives CASSPMPGVKAYGYTF. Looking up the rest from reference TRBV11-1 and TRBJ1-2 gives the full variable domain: EAEVAQSPRYKITEKSQAVAFWCDPISGHATLYWYRQILGQGPELLVQFQDESVVDDSQLPKDRFSAERLKGVDSTLKIQPAELGDSAMYLCASSPMPGVKAYGYTFGSGTRLTVV.